The T cell receptor (beta chain) described here comes from a study of blood T cells in healthy people across ages. The CDR3 contains 14 residues. Germline V gives CDR1 MDHEN, CDR2 SYDVKM. V lost 3 bases to trimming and J lost 5 bases, with 14 bases between them. In this sample, this clonotype turned up a few times. Primers used in a second PCR of about 7 to 12 cycles were a sample-barcoded 5' primer and a J-beta primer mix. One entry per CDR3 protein results from TCRdb running MiXCR on the 5' RACE reads. The profile shows roughly 800,000 distinct CDR3 sequences, roughly 35% of them singletons. The clonotype was recovered from a man between 18 and 35 years old in good health. The rearrangement links TRBV28 to TRBJ2-7; unclear D gene. The sequenced sample consisted of blood. The DNA for the CDR3 is TGTGCCAGCAGTTTGAGGCGGCTTGGCCACGAGCAGTACTTC. Translation gives CASSLRRLGHEQYF.